Listed here are 27 T cell receptor beta chains from one sample, sequenced in a study of OX40 agonist ivuxolimab in advanced cancers. Profiling relied on immunoSEQ multiplex PCR, and the TCRdb table lists in-frame clones only, not all of them. Here the sample spans roughly 29,000 clones, around nine tenths being singletons. Sequenced here: CD4+ or CD8+ T cells sorted from blood, sampled in a trial of the OX40 agonist ivuxolimab. Every receptor here comes from an adult with an advanced solid tumor such as melanoma, head and neck, liver or kidney cancer.

The rearrangement joins TRBV7-9 to TRBJ2-5; D perhaps matches TRBD1 (6 bases). Trimming removed 5 bases at V and 11 bases at J, with 18 bases between. The CDR3 is 13 amino acids. Germline CDR1 reads SEHNR; CDR2 reads FQNEAQ (reference sequence). CDR3: CASSGGVNLAQYF. The CDR3 DNA reads TGTGCCAGCAGCGGGGGCGTCAACTTAGCACAGTACTTC.

The rearrangement joins TRBV6-5 to TRBJ2-1, with 11 bases fitting TRBD2. This CDR3 is 14 amino acids long. V gave up 3 bases and J gave up 7 bases; unmatched junction bases: 2. Looked up from germline, CDR1 is MNHEY and CDR2 is SVGAGI. Here the CDR3 DNA reads TGTGCCAGCAGTTATGGGACTAGCGGAAATGAGCAGTTCTTC. As protein: CASSYGTSGNEQFF.

The chain combines TRBV27 with TRBJ2-7; 10 bases are shared with TRBD1. The germline V gene encodes CDR1 MNHEY and CDR2 SMNVEV (reference sequence). The V segment lost 4 bases and the J segment 6 bases; nucleotides outside the gene matches: 18. The CDR3 runs 18 residues. CDR3 DNA: TGTGCCAGCAGTTGGAGGGGGGCCCCGTGGACAGGGGGTGGCGAGCAGTACTTC. Its translation: CASSWRGAPWTGGGEQYF.

This chain links TRBV7-9 with TRBJ2-1; D is undetermined. V lost 3 bases and J 4 bases, leaving 10 bases between the germline ends. Germline CDR1 is SEHNR and CDR2 is FQNEAQ (reference sequence). The CDR3 is 14 residues long. The chain's CDR3 is CASSFPGMYNEQFF. The DNA for the CDR3 is TGTGCCAGCAGCTTTCCCGGTATGTACAATGAGCAGTTCTTC. Looking up the rest from reference TRBV7-9 and TRBJ2-1 gives the full variable domain: DTGVSQNPRHKITKRGQNVTFRCDPISEHNRLYWYRQTLGQGPEFLTYFQNEAQLEKSRLLSDRFSAERPKGSFSTLEIQRTEQGDSAMYLCASSFPGMYNEQFFGPGTRLTVL.

The gene calls are TRBV19 and TRBJ2-2; unclear D gene. The CDR3 is 13 amino acids. CDR1 LNHDA and CDR2 SQIVND come from the germline V gene (reference sequence). V shed 5 bases and J shed 2 bases, with 6 bases lying between them. In DNA form, the CDR3 reads TGTGCCAGTAGTCACAGAAACACCGGGGAGCTGTTTTTT. Protein: CASSHRNTGELFF.

The genes are TRBV30 and TRBJ2-6; no clear D. The CDR3 is 12 amino acids. Trimming removed 1 base at V and 3 bases at J, with 1 base between. CDR1 is GTSNPN, CDR2 SVGIG, per germline (reference sequence). CDR3: CAWSGGANVLTF. The CDR3 DNA is TGTGCCTGGAGTGGTGGGGCCAACGTCCTGACTTTC. Together with reference TRBV30 and TRBJ2-6, the CDR3 gives the full variable domain: SQTIHQWPATLVQPVGSPLSLECTVEGTSNPNLYWYRQAAGRGLQLLFYSVGIGQISSEVPQNLSASRPQDRQFILSSKKLLLSDSGFYLCAWSGGANVLTFGAGSRLTVL.

The V and J genes are TRBV5-1 and TRBJ2-7; 12 bases are shared with TRBD1. V lost 3 bases and J lost 3; bases outside the gene matches: 7. From germline, CDR1 is SGHRS and CDR2 YFSETQ. The CDR3 length is 16 residues. The CDR3 DNA is TGCGCCAGCAGCTCTACCGGGACAGGGGGCCTCTACGAGCAGTACTTC. Translation: CASSSTGTGGLYEQYF.

The chain employs TRBV27 and TRBJ1-5; perhaps TRBD1 as D (6 bases). CDR3 length: 15 residues. The germline V gene encodes CDR1 MNHEY and CDR2 SMNVEV (reference sequence). Between the trimmed V and J ends, which lost 8 bases and 4 bases, there was a span of 18 bases. The CDR3 is CASRPEGVWNQPQHF. The CDR3 coding sequence is TGTGCCAGCCGCCCCGAGGGGGTATGGAATCAGCCCCAGCATTTT.

The rearrangement uses TRBV27 and TRBJ1-4; no reliable D call. Trimming shortened V by 0 bases and J by 5 bases, and 10 bases separated the two germline ends. The CDR3 contains 15 residues. CDR1 is MNHEY and CDR2 is SMNVEV in the germline V gene (reference sequence). The CDR3 protein is CASSLSSAWNEKLFF. Here the CDR3 DNA reads TGTGCCAGCAGTTTATCGTCGGCCTGGAATGAAAAACTGTTTTTT.

This chain connects TRBV7-9 to TRBJ2-7; 9 bases are shared with TRBD1. Germline assignment: CDR1 SEHNR and CDR2 FQNEAQ (reference sequence). Trimming at V came to 2 bases and at J to 1 base, leaving 6 bases not matched to a gene. CDR3 size: 16 residues. The CDR3 nucleotides are TGTGCCAGCAGCTTAAGTATTGGGACAGGGTCCTACGAGCAGTACTTC. Its translation is CASSLSIGTGSYEQYF.

The V gene is TRBV7-6, the J gene TRBJ2-7, with a possible D match to TRBD1 (5 bases). CDR3 length: 13 residues. V gave up 1 base and J gave up 5 bases, with 9 bases separating them. CDR1 and CDR2 from the germline V gene are SGHVS and FNYEAQ. The CDR3 DNA is TGTGCCAGCAGCTTAGGTCAGGGTGACGAGCAGTACTTC. This encodes CASSLGQGDEQYF. The full variable domain, with the rest looked up from reference TRBV7-6 and TRBJ2-7, is GAGVSQSPRYKVTKRGQDVALRCDPISGHVSLYWYRQALGQGPEFLTYFNYEAQQDKSGLPNDRFSAERPEGSISTLTIQRTEQRDSAMYRCASSLGQGDEQYFGPGTRLTVT.

The chain recombines TRBV7-8 with TRBJ2-5; 8 bases align to TRBD2. This CDR3 region has 15 residues. CDR1 is SGHVS and CDR2 is FQNEAQ in the germline V gene. J lost 2 bases, V lost 2 bases, and 4 bases had no gene match. The CDR3 is CASSLWRGVQETQYF. In DNA, the CDR3 is TGTGCCAGCAGCTTATGGCGGGGGGTGCAAGAGACCCAGTACTTC.

This rearrangement joins TRBV6-6 to TRBJ2-7; 7 bases agree with TRBD2. There are 14 residues in the CDR3. With V trimmed by 4 bases and J by 3 bases, 6 bases remained unmatched. Per germline, CDR1 MNHNY and CDR2 SVGAGI (reference sequence). CDR3 nucleotide sequence: TGTGCCAGCAGTTGGGAGCGGGGAATCTACGAGCAGTACTTC. It encodes CASSWERGIYEQYF.

In DNA, the CDR3 is TGTGCCAGCAGCTCCTCGCGAGGCTACGAGCAGTACTTC. This translates into CASSSSRGYEQYF. V and J are TRBV7-9 and TRBJ2-7; D is unclear. Germline assignment: CDR1 SEHNR and CDR2 FQNEAQ (reference sequence). The CDR3 consists of 13 residues. V was cut by 4 bases and J by 3 bases, with 10 bases left in between.

CDR3 amino acids: CASSEGGARQPQHF. The CDR3 region has the DNA TGTGCCAGCAGCGAGGGGGGGGCCCGTCAGCCCCAGCATTTT. The chain combines TRBV7-8 with TRBJ1-5, with TRBD1 as a possible D gene (6 bases). V gave up 5 bases and J gave up 6 bases, with 14 bases separating them. This CDR3 contains 14 residues. The germline V gene encodes CDR1 SGHVS and CDR2 FQNEAQ.

Only a few counts were recorded for this clone. The rearrangement joins TRBV5-4 to TRBJ2-1; TRBD2 aligns across 14 bases. The CDR3 loop spans 16 amino acids. V shed 2 bases and J 8 bases; nucleotides not matched to a gene: 6. In germline, CDR1 is SGHNT, CDR2 YYREEE (reference sequence). CDR3 DNA: TGTGCCAGCAGCTTTAGGGGACTAGCGGGAGATCATGAGCAGTTCTTC. Protein sequence: CASSFRGLAGDHEQFF.

This clone was seen only a few times. Here the CDR3 reads CASPGPPRADTQYF. The CDR3 nucleotides are TGTGCCAGCCCGGGACCCCCTAGGGCAGATACGCAGTATTTT. The V call is TRBV7-9, the J call TRBJ2-3; D might be TRBD1 or TRBD2, each matching 5 bases. Germline loops: CDR1 SEHNR, CDR2 FQNEAQ (reference sequence). Trimming shortened V by 8 bases and J by 4 bases, and 16 bases separated the two germline ends. The CDR3 has 14 amino acids.

A remark on this clone: One end of the junction varies from germline; a read error may be responsible. This chain joins TRBV7-9 and TRBJ2-3; D is unclear. The germline CDR1 and CDR2 sequences are SEHNR and FQNEAQ (reference sequence). This CDR3 contains 9 residues. CDR3 protein: CASSPPENF. CDR3 nucleotides: TGTGCCAGCAGCCCCCCGGAGAATTTT.

The gene calls are TRBV19 and TRBJ1-5, with 7 bases that match TRBD1. J lost 0 bases, V lost 4 bases, and 6 bases had no gene match. Germline CDR1 is LNHDA and CDR2 is SQIVND (reference sequence). The CDR3 is made up of 16 amino acids. Here the CDR3 reads CASSSSGTDSNQPQHF. The CDR3 DNA reads as TGTGCCAGTAGTAGCTCCGGGACAGATAGCAATCAGCCCCAGCATTTT.

V is TRBV7-9 and J is TRBJ1-1; the D is unclear. CDR3 length: 13 residues. Germline V gene sequence: CDR1 SEHNR, CDR2 FQNEAQ (reference sequence). V shed 3 bases and J shed 4 bases, with 9 bases lying between them. The CDR3 is CASSFGVGTEAFF. Written as DNA, the CDR3 is TGTGCCAGCAGCTTCGGGGTTGGCACTGAAGCTTTCTTT.

This sequence joins TRBV13 and TRBJ2-7, with 13 nucleotides matching TRBD2. V lost 5 bases, J lost 7 bases, and 11 bases stayed unmatched. Germline assignment: CDR1 PRHDT and CDR2 FYEKMQ (reference sequence). The CDR3 has 16 residues. This CDR3 is CASSIGLAGVGSEQYF. In DNA, the CDR3 is TGTGCCAGCAGCATCGGACTAGCGGGAGTAGGTTCTGAGCAGTACTTC. Combining the CDR3 with reference TRBV13 and TRBJ2-7 gives the whole variable domain AAGVIQSPRHLIKEKRETATLKCYPIPRHDTVYWYQQGPGQDPQFLISFYEKMQSDKGSIPDRFSAQQFSDYHSELNMSSLELGDSALYFCASSIGLAGVGSEQYFGPGTRLTVT.

The chain couples TRBV9 to TRBJ2-1; D may be TRBD2 (6 bases). The germline V gene encodes CDR1 SGDLS and CDR2 YYNGEE. The CDR3 is made up of 19 amino acids. Trimming pared 4 bases from V and 3 bases from J, leaving 26 bases between. CDR3 DNA: TGTGCCAGCAGCTCGCTCTCAGGAGGGCGGGATGAAAACTACAATGAGCAGTTCTTC. Protein sequence: CASSSLSGGRDENYNEQFF.

The rearrangement links TRBV6-5 to TRBJ2-3; D is ambiguous. The CDR3 length is 13 residues. Germline lookup yields CDR1 MNHEY and CDR2 SVGAGI. Trimming removed 0 bases at V and 4 bases at J, with 5 bases between. CDR3 coding DNA: TGTGCCAGCAGTTACTCGGGTGCAGATACGCAGTATTTT. Amino acid sequence: CASSYSGADTQYF.

The chain links TRBV6-5 to TRBJ1-1, with TRBD1 as a possible D gene (5 bases). Germline values: CDR1 MNHEY, CDR2 SVGAGI. CDR3 length: 14 residues. The V and J ends lost 7 bases and 3 bases respectively, with 15 bases between them. This CDR3 is CASNTGGFHTEAFF. CDR3 bases: TGTGCCAGCAACACGGGGGGGTTTCACACTGAAGCTTTCTTT.

J is TRBJ2-7 and V is TRBV11-2, with TRBD2 as a possible D gene (6 bases). The CDR3 is made up of 15 amino acids. Germline V gene data show CDR1 as SGHAT and CDR2 as FQNNGV. V lost 3 bases to trimming and J lost 0 bases, with 12 bases between them. CDR3 bases: TGTGCCAGCAGCTTGAATAGCGGCAGCTCCTACGAGCAGTACTTC. Its translation is CASSLNSGSSYEQYF.

This clone was observed a single time. The V call is TRBV30, the J call TRBJ2-7, with 7 positions matching TRBD1. Per the germline V gene, CDR1 is GTSNPN and CDR2 is SVGIG (reference sequence). Losses at the gene ends were 5 bases for V and 5 bases for J; bases not matched to a gene: 12. The CDR3 contains 14 residues. The CDR3 protein is CAWARDRGRNEQYF. CDR3 DNA sequence: TGTGCCTGGGCGAGGGATAGGGGGCGGAACGAGCAGTACTTC.

This sequence joins TRBV7-8 and TRBJ2-1, with TRBD1 matching over 8 bases. V trimming: 4 bases; J trimming: 4 bases; junction bases outside the gene matches: 12. CDR1 and CDR2 (germline): SGHVS, FQNEAQ. CDR3 size: 17 residues. The CDR3 spells CASSSGVARGPYNEQFF. In nucleotides, the CDR3 is TGTGCCAGCAGCTCGGGGGTTGCCAGGGGGCCATACAATGAGCAGTTCTTC.